Shown below are 14 T cell receptor beta chains from a single sample sequenced in a study of shared clonotypes between healthy human individuals. Produced via immunoSEQ multiplex PCR; TCRdb's table is partial and in-frame only. This table holds some 1.5 million clones, 95% to 97% found once. Material for sequencing was naive CD4+ T cells sorted from blood. Subset of the sample: CD45RA+ positively selected. The receptors here all came from a young man in good health.

V is TRBV28 and J is TRBJ1-5, with unresolved D. V was clipped by 8 bases and J by 4 bases, with 9 bases between them. The CDR3 runs to 12 residues. Germline V gene lookup returns CDR1 MDHEN and CDR2 SYDVKM. CDR3 sequence: CASGGENQPQHF. The CDR3 DNA sequence: TGTGCCAGCGGTGGGGAGAATCAGCCCCAGCATTTT.

This chain links TRBV9 with TRBJ2-3, with a weak D call TRBD2 (6 bases). CDR3 length equals 16 residues. Trimming cost V 7 bases and J 5 bases, with 23 bases left between them. The germline V gene has CDR1 SGDLS and CDR2 YYNGEE. CDR3 sequence (DNA): TGTGCCAGCGGATCGCAGTCTAGCGTAACCCTAGATACGCAGTATTTT. The encoded protein is CASGSQSSVTLDTQYF.

The rearrangement links TRBV14 to TRBJ2-2, with D unresolved. The ends were cut back, 4 bases at V and 1 base at J, with 10 bases in the middle. In germline, CDR1 is SGHDN, CDR2 FVKESK. The CDR3 contains 15 residues. The CDR3 loop reads CASSLGSGNTGELFF. The DNA for the CDR3 is TGTGCCAGCAGCCTCGGGTCAGGGAACACCGGGGAGCTGTTTTTT.

This chain's CDR3 is CASSFQGSGRGADTQYF. The CDR3 DNA is TGTGCCAGCAGCTTCCAAGGTAGCGGGAGAGGGGCAGATACGCAGTATTTT. This sequence joins TRBV7-3 and TRBJ2-3; 9 bases are shared with TRBD2. The CDR3 has 17 amino acids. Germline lookup yields CDR1 SGHTA and CDR2 FQGTGA. Trimming removed 3 bases from V and 4 bases from J; junction bases left unmatched: 11.

The chain has TRBV2 and TRBJ2-7; 9 bases map to TRBD2. The CDR3 contains 16 residues. Germline V gene data show CDR1 as SNHLY and CDR2 as FYNNEI. J gave up 7 bases and V 4 bases, and 14 bases lay outside the gene matches. The CDR3, as DNA: TGTGCCAGCAGTGCCCCACTGGCGGGAGGGCCGGGGGAGCAGTACTTC. This codes for CASSAPLAGGPGEQYF.

The chain has TRBV27 and TRBJ1-2; D remains ambiguous. The CDR3 extends over 16 amino acids. The germline V gene has CDR1 MNHEY and CDR2 SMNVEV (reference sequence). Trimming took 6 bases from V and 5 from J, leaving 22 bases between them. The CDR3 DNA reads TGTGCCAGCAGATCTTATGGTCTCGGACCACCATATGGCTACACCTTC. It encodes CASRSYGLGPPYGYTF.

The J gene is TRBJ2-1, the V gene TRBV4-1; 8 nucleotides align to TRBD1. There are 17 residues in the CDR3. Germline assignment: CDR1 MGHRA and CDR2 YSYEKL. J gave up 8 bases and V 4 bases, and 16 bases lay outside the gene matches. This CDR3 reads CASSRSGSGGDGYEQFF. In DNA, the CDR3 is TGCGCCAGCAGCCGATCCGGGTCAGGGGGCGACGGCTATGAGCAGTTCTTC.

DNA of the CDR3: TGTGCCAGCAGCTCGGGGCTAGCGGGAGTAGCGGATGAGCAGTTCTTC. Translation gives CASSSGLAGVADEQFF. J is TRBJ2-1 and V is TRBV5-4; 10 nucleotides align to TRBD2. Per germline, CDR1 SGHNT and CDR2 YYREEE (reference sequence). CDR3 length: 16 residues. V shed 3 bases and J 8 bases; nucleotides not matched to a gene: 11.

The CDR3: CASSLPDRSEKLFF. The CDR3 DNA reads TGTGCCAGCAGCTTGCCGGACAGAAGTGAAAAACTGTTTTTT. The chain links TRBV5-8 to TRBJ1-4; tentatively, D is TRBD1 (6 bases). V dropped 1 base and J dropped 7 bases, with 11 bases sitting between them. Germline V gives CDR1 SGHTS, CDR2 YDEGEE. The CDR3 is 14 residues long.

The chain is built from TRBV7-6 and TRBJ1-3; 7 nucleotides line up with TRBD1. The germline CDR1 and CDR2 sequences are SGHVS and FNYEAQ. The CDR3 is made up of 16 amino acids. V shed 0 bases and J 3 bases; nucleotides not matched to a gene: 5. The CDR3 loop reads CASSLAVTGVGNTIYF. CDR3 DNA sequence: TGTGCCAGCAGCTTAGCCGTTACAGGGGTTGGAAACACCATATATTTT.

The sample holds a few counts of this clone. V and J are TRBV10-3 and TRBJ2-2; no definite D call. V was clipped by 6 bases and J by 0 bases, with 11 bases between them. This CDR3 is built from 15 residues. Germline CDR1 and CDR2: ENHRY and SYGVKD. This CDR3 is CAIRRLDTNTGELFF. For the CDR3, the DNA is TGTGCCATCAGAAGGCTAGACACGAACACCGGGGAGCTGTTTTTT.

The genes are TRBV7-9 and TRBJ1-5; D not certain. The V gene's germline CDR1 is SEHNR and CDR2 FQNEAQ (reference sequence). V shed 1 base and J shed 9 bases, with 7 bases lying between them. This CDR3 has 12 amino acids. The CDR3 here is CASSLEDLPQHF. The CDR3 coding sequence is TGTGCCAGCAGCTTAGAAGATTTGCCCCAGCATTTT.

The V and J genes are TRBV7-2 and TRBJ2-7, with unresolved D. The CDR3 runs to 12 residues. Deletions cut 1 base from V and 6 bases from J, with 7 bases between. CDR1 and CDR2 from the germline V gene are SGHTA and FQGNSA. The CDR3 nucleotides are TGTGCCAGCAGCTTAGACGCGCTCGAGCAGTACTTC. Translating gives CASSLDALEQYF.

V and J are TRBV18 and TRBJ1-4; D is ambiguous. CDR1 and CDR2 (germline): KGHSH, LQKENI. Trimming shortened V by 6 bases and J by 8 bases, and 16 bases separated the two germline ends. The CDR3 runs 14 residues. As DNA, the CDR3 is TGTGCCAGCTCCCCCTCCTACAGCCAGGAAAAACTGTTTTTT. This codes for CASSPSYSQEKLFF.